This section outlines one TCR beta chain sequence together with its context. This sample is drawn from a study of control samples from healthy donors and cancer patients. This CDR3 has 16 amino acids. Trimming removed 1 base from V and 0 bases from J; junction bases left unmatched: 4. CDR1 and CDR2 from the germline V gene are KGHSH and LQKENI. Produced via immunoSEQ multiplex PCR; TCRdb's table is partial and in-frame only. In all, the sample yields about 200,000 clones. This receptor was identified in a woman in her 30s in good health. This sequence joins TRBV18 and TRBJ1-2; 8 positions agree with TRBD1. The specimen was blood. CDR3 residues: CASSPLQGAANYGYTF. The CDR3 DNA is TGTGCCAGCTCACCACTCCAGGGGGCGGCTAACTATGGCTACACCTTC. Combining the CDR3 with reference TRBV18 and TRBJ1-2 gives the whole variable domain NAGVMQNPRHLVRRRGQEARLRCSPMKGHSHVYWYRQLPEEGLKFMVYLQKENIIDESGMPKERFSAEFPKEGPSILRIQQVVRGDSAAYFCASSPLQGAANYGYTFGSGTRLTVV.